These 15 T cell receptor beta chains came from one sample sequenced in a study of radiotherapy plus CTLA-4 blockade in lung cancer. The protocol was immunoSEQ multiplex PCR, while the TCRdb copy is restricted to in-frame clones and leaves out a portion. The table lists some 71,000 clones, approximately 79% of them singletons. Sequencing used peripheral blood, obtained from a patient treated with radiotherapy plus ipilimumab. The receptor set was obtained from a human donor with non-small cell lung cancer whose response to radiotherapy plus ipilimumab could not be evaluated. Some clones in this sample may be carry-over from other donors' samples.

The genes are TRBV28 and TRBJ2-1; TRBD2 is a possible D gene (6 bases). The CDR3 has 16 amino acids. CDR1 is MDHEN and CDR2 is SYDVKM in the germline V gene. V lost 3 bases and J lost 4, with 16 bases in between. The CDR3 DNA reads TGTGCCAGCAGTTTGGTTAGCGGAGACCTATACAATGAGCAGTTCTTC. As protein: CASSLVSGDLYNEQFF.

The gene calls are TRBV2 and TRBJ1-4; TRBD1 matches at 8 bases. The length of the CDR3 is 15 residues. Germline CDR1 SNHLY, CDR2 FYNNEI. Trimming took 3 bases from V and 5 from J; bases not matched to a gene: 5. CDR3 protein: CASSDRTGRNEKLFF. DNA of the CDR3: TGTGCCAGCAGTGACCGGACAGGGCGGAATGAAAAACTGTTTTTT.

The chain uses TRBV6-1 and TRBJ1-3, with D possibly TRBD1 on 6 matching bases. The germline V and J ends were trimmed by 11 bases and 1 base, with 15 bases remaining between them. The CDR3 has 14 residues. Germline lookup yields CDR1 MNHNS and CDR2 SASEGT. The CDR3 coding sequence is TGTGCCCATGGGGGGGCTCGTTCTGGAAACACCATATATTTT. Translation: CAHGGARSGNTIYF.

This clone showed up just a few times. This chain connects TRBV6-5 to TRBJ2-7; 7 bases match TRBD2. The CDR3 loop spans 14 amino acids. V dropped 2 bases and J dropped 2; count of bases not matched to a gene: 3. Per the germline V gene, CDR1 is MNHEY and CDR2 is SVGAGI. The CDR3 region has the DNA TGTGCCAGCAGTTACGGGGGGGGACCCTACGAGCAGTACTTC. It codes for CASSYGGGPYEQYF.

This sequence joins TRBV6-6 and TRBJ2-3; D possibly corresponds to TRBD1 (6 bases). CDR1 is MNHNY and CDR2 is SVGAGI in the germline V gene (reference sequence). The CDR3 totals 14 residues. Deletions cut 0 bases from V and 4 bases from J, with 8 bases between. CDR3: CASSYSSGADTQYF. The CDR3 DNA reads as TGTGCCAGCAGTTACTCTTCAGGGGCAGATACGCAGTATTTT.

The gene calls are TRBV14 and TRBJ1-1; D not certain. Germline CDR1 is SGHDN and CDR2 is FVKESK. This CDR3 is built from 13 residues. V lost 0 bases to trimming and J lost 6 bases, with 8 bases between them. CDR3 region: CASSQDSISEAFF. The CDR3, as DNA: TGTGCCAGCAGCCAAGATAGTATTTCTGAAGCTTTCTTT.

The chain is built from TRBV19 and TRBJ1-5; D is possibly TRBD1 (5 bases). Germline values: CDR1 LNHDA, CDR2 SQIVND (reference sequence). This CDR3 comprises 13 residues. V lost 7 bases and J 6 bases, leaving 13 bases between the germline ends. Written as DNA, the CDR3 is TGTGCCAGTAATACAGGAGTTGCTCAGCCCCAGCATTTT. Its protein is CASNTGVAQPQHF.

The CDR3 sequence: CASSRGTGDEKLFF. The CDR3 DNA reads TGTGCCAGCAGCAGGGGGACAGGGGATGAAAAACTGTTTTTT. The chain recombines TRBV4-2 with TRBJ1-4; 10 positions match TRBD1. Unmatched junction bases numbered 3, after V lost 5 bases and J lost 6 bases. Germline V lookup: CDR1 LGHNA, CDR2 YNFKEQ. This CDR3 spans 14 amino acids.

V and J are TRBV5-1 and TRBJ2-7; 8 nucleotides agree with TRBD1. V lost 4 bases and J lost 2; bases outside the gene matches: 8. The CDR3 is made up of 15 amino acids. Germline assignment: CDR1 SGHRS and CDR2 YFSETQ. This CDR3 reads CASSLERQGPYEQYF. The CDR3 nucleotides are TGCGCCAGCAGCCTTGAGCGACAGGGGCCCTACGAGCAGTACTTC.

The genes are TRBV2 and TRBJ1-5, with D possibly matching TRBD1 (5 bases). Germline CDR1 SNHLY, CDR2 FYNNEI. The V and J ends lost 3 bases and 9 bases respectively, with 9 bases between them. CDR3 length: 12 residues. CDR3 in amino acids: CASSDRGTPQHF. The CDR3 region has the DNA TGTGCCAGCAGTGACCGGGGGACGCCCCAGCATTTT.

This sequence joins TRBV15 and TRBJ1-2; perhaps TRBD1 as D (5 bases). The V gene lost 1 base and the J gene lost 4 bases, with 10 bases spanning the gap. The CDR3 extends over 14 amino acids. The germline V gene has CDR1 LNHNV and CDR2 YYDKDF (reference sequence). CDR3 in DNA: TGTGCCACCAGCAGAGGGGCAGGGTCCTATGGCTACACCTTC. Its translation is CATSRGAGSYGYTF.

V usage is TRBV5-3 and J usage is TRBJ2-5; no firm D call. TRBV5-3 is annotated as an ORF whose role is uncertain. V lost 0 bases and J lost 7, with 10 bases in between. The CDR3 is made up of 13 amino acids. The CDR3 protein is CARSLAVRPTQYF. CDR3 DNA: TGTGCCAGAAGCTTGGCAGTCAGGCCGACCCAGTACTTC.

V is TRBV28 and J is TRBJ2-3; 12 nucleotides align to TRBD2. The V gene's germline CDR1 is MDHEN and CDR2 SYDVKM. CDR3 length: 16 amino acids. With V trimmed by 6 bases and J by 2 bases, 6 bases remained unmatched. The DNA for the CDR3 is TGTGCCAGCAGGGCTAGCGGGGGGGCCGACACAGATACGCAGTATTTT. It is translated as CASRASGGADTDTQYF.

The gene calls are TRBV5-1 and TRBJ1-1; TRBD1 is a possible D gene (6 bases). CDR3 length: 15 residues. Germline V CDR1 and CDR2: SGHRS, YFSETQ. The ends were cut back, 4 bases at V and 1 base at J, with 14 bases in the middle. The CDR3 DNA reads as TGCGCCAGCAGCCCGCAGGGGTCCGGGAACACTGAAGCTTTCTTT. Translated, it gives CASSPQGSGNTEAFF.

The CDR3 region is CASSNRGRETQYF. DNA for the CDR3: TGTGCCAGTAGTAACAGGGGGAGAGAGACCCAGTACTTC. This chain links TRBV19 with TRBJ2-5; 8 nucleotides align to TRBD1. Trimming at V came to 4 bases and at J to 4 bases, leaving 2 bases not matched to a gene. Germline CDR1 is LNHDA and CDR2 is SQIVND (reference sequence). This CDR3 has 13 amino acids.